One sample yielded the 20 T cell receptor beta chains listed below, sequenced in a study of CD8+CD57+ T cells in acquired aplastic anemia. The template used for profiling TCR beta VDJ and CDR3 was genomic DNA. TCRdb called the reads again in MiXCR, with one record for every CDR3 protein. Among 86,000 or so distinct CDR3 sequences listed, over 35% were seen once. The sample was sorted CD4+, CD8+, or CD8+CD57+ T cells (not recorded which) from PBMCs. The receptor set was obtained from a human donor in good health, serving as a control.

The sample holds many counts of this clonotype. V usage is TRBV11-2 and J usage is TRBJ2-3, with D perhaps TRBD1 (6 bases). This CDR3 is built from 15 residues. The germline V gene has CDR1 SGHAT and CDR2 FQNNGV. The V gene lost 5 bases and the J gene lost 3 bases, with 15 bases spanning the gap. The CDR3 protein is CASSPTGYSTDTQYF. In nucleotides, the CDR3 is TGTGCCAGCAGCCCTACAGGGTACAGTACAGATACGCAGTATTTT.

The chain combines TRBV19 with TRBJ1-2; TRBD1 aligns across 10 bases. This CDR3 comprises 15 residues. The germline V gene encodes CDR1 LNHDA and CDR2 SQIVND (reference sequence). Losses at the gene ends were 4 bases for V and 3 bases for J; bases not matched to a gene: 5. The CDR3 region has the DNA TGTGCCAGTAGTACAGGGACAGGGGACGACTATGGCTACACCTTC. It codes for CASSTGTGDDYGYTF.

About this clonotype: This may be a read error, as it is one base from a much larger clone. J is TRBJ2-7 and V is TRBV9; 7 bases line up with TRBD1. CDR1 and CDR2 from the germline V gene are SGDLS and YYNGEE. This CDR3 comprises 14 residues. With 7 bases clipped from V and 5 bases from J, the junction kept 12 bases outside the gene matches. CDR3 in DNA: TGTGCCAGCGGTGCAGGGGGAGAAACCGACGAGCAGTACTTC. As protein: CASGAGGETDEQYF.

In its sample, this clonotype was seen many times. V usage is TRBV2 and J usage is TRBJ1-1; TRBD1 is a possible D gene (5 bases). Germline CDR1 and CDR2: SNHLY and FYNNEI. The CDR3 is 12 residues long. V was pared by 6 bases and J by 4 bases, with 9 bases between. The CDR3 nucleotides are TGTGCCAGCAGAGACAGTCCCACTGAAGCTTTCTTT. This encodes CASRDSPTEAFF.

This clonotype has more than one count but fewer than ten. V gene TRBV9 combines with J gene TRBJ1-6; D gene unclear. The CDR3 runs to 12 residues. Germline loops: CDR1 SGDLS, CDR2 YYNGEE. V was shortened by 5 bases and J by 7 bases, with 7 bases between the two germline ends. The CDR3 reads CASSEGNSPLHF. The CDR3 nucleotides are TGTGCCAGCAGTGAAGGGAATTCACCCCTCCACTTT.

V and J are TRBV24-1 and TRBJ1-2, with D unresolved. This CDR3 spans 15 amino acids. The V gene lost 4 bases and the J gene lost 6 bases, with 17 bases spanning the gap. Germline CDR1 is KGHDR and CDR2 is SFDVKD. The CDR3: CATSDPGRAGDGYTF. In nucleotides, the CDR3 is TGTGCCACCAGTGACCCGGGCCGCGCTGGAGATGGCTACACCTTC.

This chain uses TRBV25-1 with TRBJ2-3; possibly TRBD1 for D (6 bases). Germline-derived CDR1 and CDR2 are MGHDK and SYGVNS. V was clipped by 5 bases and J by 2 bases, with 11 bases between them. This CDR3 region has 14 residues. The CDR3 spells CASSRTAPTDTQYF. The CDR3 region has the DNA TGTGCCAGCAGTAGGACAGCGCCCACAGATACGCAGTATTTT.

This clonotype came up many times. This chain uses TRBV20-1 with TRBJ1-1, with TRBD1 identical over 7 bases. The CDR3 covers 14 residues. Unmatched junction bases numbered 3, after V lost 0 bases and J lost 2 bases. CDR1 and CDR2 (germline): DFQATT, SNEGSKA (reference sequence). This chain's CDR3 is CSARDRDRNTEAFF. CDR3 bases: TGCAGTGCTAGAGATCGGGACAGAAACACTGAAGCTTTCTTT.

This clonotype was counted between two and nine times. With a much larger clone just one base away, this may be a read error. CDR3 nucleotide sequence: TGTGCCAGCAGTGAAGAGACAGGGACCGACTCTGGGGCCAACGTCCTGACTTTC. It is translated as CASSEETGTDSGANVLTF. This sequence joins TRBV2 and TRBJ2-6; 7 bases are a match to TRBD1. The junction had 6 bases not matched to a gene; V was cut back by 1 base and J by 0 bases. Looked up from germline, CDR1 is SNHLY and CDR2 is FYNNEI. The CDR3 spans 18 residues.

The V call is TRBV29-1, the J call TRBJ2-1, with D possibly matching TRBD2 (7 bases). CDR3 length: 15 amino acids. Germline loops: CDR1 SQVTM, CDR2 ANQGSEA. Trimming took 6 bases from V and 6 from J, leaving 21 bases between them. The CDR3 protein is CSVWGGVGTLNEQFF. Written as DNA, the CDR3 is TGCAGCGTCTGGGGGGGGGTCGGGACACTCAATGAGCAGTTCTTC.

This clonotype has a count of ten or more. This rearrangement joins TRBV29-1 to TRBJ2-5; D might be TRBD1 (6 bases). The germline gives CDR1 SQVTM, CDR2 ANQGSEA. The V gene lost 7 bases and the J gene lost 0 bases, with 27 bases spanning the gap. CDR3 length: 18 amino acids. This chain's CDR3 is CSAESRDTTDLDQETQYF. The CDR3 DNA follows: TGCAGCGCAGAATCCCGGGACACCACCGATTTGGACCAAGAGACCCAGTACTTC.

The V gene is TRBV7-2, the J gene TRBJ2-1, with D perhaps given as TRBD1 or TRBD2 (6 bases each). There are 16 residues in the CDR3. Looked up from germline, CDR1 is SGHTA and CDR2 is FQGNSA. V was shortened by 4 bases and J by 3 bases, with 16 bases between the two germline ends. This CDR3 is CASSSLSRGLYNEQFF. The CDR3 nucleotides are TGTGCCAGCAGCTCCCTTTCCAGGGGACTCTACAATGAGCAGTTCTTC.

The V gene is TRBV7-2, the J gene TRBJ1-2; D gene uncertain. The V gene lost 3 bases and the J gene lost 6 bases, with 8 bases spanning the gap. CDR3 size: 12 residues. The V gene's germline CDR1 is SGHTA and CDR2 FQGNSA. This CDR3 reads CASSLNVDGYTF. The CDR3 DNA is TGTGCCAGCAGCTTGAACGTGGATGGCTACACCTTC.

A remark on this clonotype: A much larger clone lies one base from this, so it may be a read error. V and J are TRBV11-1 and TRBJ2-1; D gene unclear. V gave up 7 bases and J gave up 13 bases, with 23 bases separating them. CDR1 is SGHAT, CDR2 FQDESV, per germline (reference sequence). This CDR3 has 14 amino acids. CDR3 protein: CASNLPGQASYQFF. Written as DNA, the CDR3 is TGTGCCAGCAACCTCCCCGGCCAGGCCTCCTATCAGTTCTTC.

This chain uses TRBV20-1 with TRBJ1-2; unclear D gene. The CDR3 spans 9 residues. Looked up from germline, CDR1 is DFQATT and CDR2 is SNEGSKA (reference sequence). V gave up 6 bases and J gave up 8 bases, with 7 bases separating them. The CDR3 region is CSAKQGYTF. The CDR3, as DNA: TGCAGTGCCAAACAGGGCTACACCTTC.

This clonotype is classed as medium-sized. The rearrangement joins TRBV20-1 to TRBJ1-5; D is ambiguous. The CDR3 has 16 residues. The germline gives CDR1 DFQATT, CDR2 SNEGSKA (reference sequence). The V and J ends lost 3 bases and 0 bases respectively, with 15 bases between them. CDR3 protein: CSASSSELPSNQPQHF. For the CDR3, the DNA is TGCAGTGCTAGCTCTTCGGAATTACCTAGCAATCAGCCCCAGCATTTT.

This clonotype was seen many times. The chain uses TRBV29-1 and TRBJ2-2; D is unclear. Trimming shortened V by 0 bases and J by 4 bases, and 6 bases separated the two germline ends. From germline, CDR1 is SQVTM and CDR2 ANQGSEA. The CDR3 contains 13 residues. In nucleotides, the CDR3 is TGCAGCGTTGAAGAGGGCGGCACCGGGGAGCTGTTTTTT. It translates to CSVEEGGTGELFF.

As regards this clonotype: At one boundary the junction diverges from the germline segment, which might be a read error. The chain couples TRBV7-9 to TRBJ2-7, with a weak D call TRBD2 (6 bases). The germline gives CDR1 SEHNR, CDR2 FQNEAQ (reference sequence). This CDR3 contains 15 residues. The CDR3 here is CASSLASGTLREQHF. In DNA form, the CDR3 reads TGTGCCAGCAGCTTGGCGTCAGGGACGCTACGGGAGCAGCACTTC.

This clonotype was observed many times. V is TRBV4-1 and J is TRBJ2-7; a possible D gene is TRBD1 (5 bases). CDR1 and CDR2 from the germline V gene are MGHRA and YSYEKL. V was pared by 0 bases and J by 5 bases, with 17 bases between. The CDR3 has 16 residues. The CDR3 loop reads CASSQDVGAGTNEQYF. The DNA for the CDR3 is TGCGCCAGCAGCCAAGATGTTGGGGCAGGTACGAACGAGCAGTACTTC.

The chain couples TRBV20-1 to TRBJ2-7, with 8 bases fitting TRBD1. The CDR3 runs 13 residues. Germline-derived CDR1 and CDR2 are DFQATT and SNEGSKA (reference sequence). The junction had 10 bases not matched to a gene; V was cut back by 6 bases and J by 6 bases. CDR3 residues: CSASSLDRVEQYF. CDR3 nucleotides: TGCAGTGCCAGCTCACTGGACAGGGTCGAGCAGTACTTC.